A single sample gave rise to the 12 T cell receptor beta chains below, sequenced in a study of blood T cell repertoires in COVID-19. The data were produced by immunoSEQ multiplex PCR, yet TCRdb's version contains in-frame clones alone and is incomplete. Among under 65,000 clones, over 75% were seen once, and the ten largest hold approximately 10%. Sequenced input: peripheral blood. These receptors were collected from a woman aged 80 or over with active COVID-19.

The sample holds one count of this clone. V is TRBV6-5 and J is TRBJ2-1; TRBD1 matches 8 bases. Germline CDR1 reads MNHEY; CDR2 reads SVGAGI. The CDR3 has 15 amino acids. V shed 5 bases and J 5 bases; nucleotides not matched to a gene: 8. The CDR3 region has the DNA TGTGCCAGCAGTCGACAGGGGCTCGTAGACAATGAGCAGTTCTTC. It codes for CASSRQGLVDNEQFF.

V gene TRBV6-5 combines with J gene TRBJ2-7, with D maybe TRBD2 (7 bases). Germline lookup yields CDR1 MNHEY and CDR2 SVGAGI. CDR3 size: 15 residues. The CDR3 nucleotides are TGTGCCAGCAGGGACGACCGGGGGGCCTCCCACGAGCAGTACGTC. Translated: CASRDDRGASHEQYV.

This chain connects TRBV19 to TRBJ1-3; D perhaps matches TRBD1 (6 bases). CDR3 length: 15 residues. The germline gives CDR1 LNHDA, CDR2 SQIVND (reference sequence). V lost 3 bases and J 10 bases, leaving 19 bases between the germline ends. The DNA of the CDR3 is TGTGCCAGTAGTATCAGCGGCAGGGGAGTACGAACCATATATTTT. Amino acids: CASSISGRGVRTIYF.

This chain links TRBV6-5 with TRBJ1-1; the match to TRBD1 covers 8 bases. Looked up from germline, CDR1 is MNHEY and CDR2 is SVGAGI. V lost 6 bases, J lost 5 bases, and 2 bases stayed unmatched. This CDR3 contains 12 residues. DNA for the CDR3: TGTGCCAGCAGGGACAGGGTTACTGAAGCTTTCTTT. It encodes CASRDRVTEAFF.

The chain is built from TRBV7-7 and TRBJ2-3, with D perhaps matching TRBD1 (5 bases). Trimming took off 2 bases at V and 2 bases at J, with 14 bases between the two ends. This CDR3 is built from 16 residues. Germline values: CDR1 SSHAT, CDR2 FNYEAQ (reference sequence). CDR3 bases: TGTGCCAGCAGCTTAACAGGCAGGCCCCCCACAGATACGCAGTATTTT. Translating gives CASSLTGRPPTDTQYF. Together with reference TRBV7-7 and TRBJ2-3, the CDR3 gives the full variable domain: GAGVSQSPRYKVTKRGQDVTLRCDPISSHATLYWYQQALGQGPEFLTYFNYEAQPDKSGLPSDRFSAERPEGSISTLTIQRTEQRDSAMYRCASSLTGRPPTDTQYFGPGTRLTVL.

The rearrangement uses TRBV10-3 and TRBJ1-1; no reliable D call. The CDR3 contains 12 residues. V lost 10 bases to trimming and J lost 3 bases, with 12 bases between them. Germline CDR1 and CDR2: ENHRY and SYGVKD. Written as DNA, the CDR3 is TGTGCCACCGACGAGGGTGACACTGAAGCTTTCTTT. It yields the protein CATDEGDTEAFF.

The chain carries TRBV27 and TRBJ2-6, with D maybe TRBD1 (5 bases). V gave up 4 bases and J gave up 2 bases, with 12 bases separating them. CDR3 size: 16 residues. Germline values: CDR1 MNHEY, CDR2 SMNVEV (reference sequence). CDR3 DNA: TGTGCCAGCAGTTCTCGACAGACACCTGGGGCCAACGTCCTGACTTTC. Its translation: CASSSRQTPGANVLTF. Filled out from reference TRBV27 and TRBJ2-6, the complete variable domain reads EAQVTQNPRYLITVTGKKLTVTCSQNMNHEYMSWYRQDPGLGLRQIYYSMNVEVTDKGDVPEGYKVSRKEKRNFPLILESPSPNQTSLYFCASSSRQTPGANVLTFGAGSRLTVL.

V is TRBV19 and J is TRBJ2-3; TRBD2 matches at 9 bases. CDR3 size: 15 residues. Trimming took 6 bases from V and 10 from J; bases not matched to a gene: 14. Per germline, CDR1 LNHDA and CDR2 SQIVND (reference sequence). CDR3 region: CASRGTSSGNAAQYF. DNA of the CDR3: TGTGCCAGTAGGGGGACATCTAGCGGGAATGCAGCGCAGTATTTT.

The J gene is TRBJ1-2, the V gene TRBV4-1, with 12 bases that match TRBD1. Germline CDR1 reads MGHRA; CDR2 reads YSYEKL. The CDR3 covers 15 residues. J lost 6 bases, V lost 6 bases, and 8 bases had no gene match. In DNA form, the CDR3 reads TGCGCCAGCAGTTCACCGGGACAGGGGGCTGATGGCTACACCTTC. Translation: CASSSPGQGADGYTF.

The chain is built from TRBV6-5 and TRBJ1-4; 7 nucleotides agree with TRBD1. The CDR3 sequence is 16 residues long. Unmatched junction bases numbered 9, after V lost 4 bases and J lost 4 bases. Germline V lookup: CDR1 MNHEY, CDR2 SVGAGI. Here the CDR3 DNA reads TGTGCCAGCAGTTCAACCCTAGGACAGGTTAATGAAAAACTGTTTTTT. The encoded protein is CASSSTLGQVNEKLFF.

The chain couples TRBV7-2 to TRBJ1-3; 8 nucleotides agree with TRBD1. Germline V gene sequence: CDR1 SGHTA, CDR2 FQGNSA. The CDR3 spans 15 residues. Trimming removed 5 bases from V and 4 bases from J; junction bases left unmatched: 7. The CDR3 protein is CASSLDRGGGNTIYF. CDR3 DNA: TGTGCCAGCAGCCTCGACAGGGGTGGCGGAAACACCATATATTTT.

The J gene is TRBJ2-2, the V gene TRBV5-1, with 8 bases matching TRBD2. V shed 0 bases and J 4 bases; nucleotides not matched to a gene: 8. Germline V gene sequence: CDR1 SGHRS, CDR2 YFSETQ. This CDR3 is built from 17 residues. The CDR3 DNA follows: TGCGCCAGCAGCTTGGTCTCCGGGAGGGCGGGCACCGGGGAGCTGTTTTTT. Its translation: CASSLVSGRAGTGELFF.